Sequencing of this T cell receptor beta chain was carried out in a study of blood T cell repertoires in COVID-19. Study details: Samples came from the United States, Italy and Spain, spanning acute and convalescent COVID-19. T cells, B-cell-depleted T cells, or PBMCs provided the cDNA or gDNA that served as material.

The germline V gene has CDR1 SGHKS and CDR2 YYEKEE (reference sequence). This CDR3 has 15 residues. V shed 4 bases, J shed 2 bases, and the junction held 8 bases outside the gene matches. Original data processing: It was from reference gene primer amplification that nucleated cell counts were estimated. Sequencing was performed with immunoSEQ multiplex PCR; in TCRdb, only in-frame clones are kept and a portion is missing. D and trimming were read from the DNA, whereas the V and J calls and clone size are those reported in that table. This sample carries 300,000 to 400,000 clones, 86% of them seen once, and the ten largest clones take around 4.2%. Participant-given clinical history determined each cohort assignment.

Sequencing was carried out using PBMCs or T cells enriched from blood (not recorded which). The chain links TRBV5-5 to TRBJ1-1; 7 positions agree with TRBD1. The TCR comes from a woman in her thirties or forties with acute COVID-19. CDR3 in amino acids: CASSPRQGANTEAFF. DNA of the CDR3: TGTGCCAGCAGCCCAAGACAGGGCGCTAACACTGAAGCTTTCTTT.